A single sample is the source of the 24 T cell receptor beta chains below, sequenced in a study of blood T cells in healthy people across ages. Alongside a J-beta primer mix, a sample-barcoded 5' primer served in a second PCR lasting 7 to 11 cycles. TCRdb processed the 5' RACE reads anew with MiXCR; each CDR3 protein has one entry. The sample records hundreds of thousands of distinct CDR3 sequences, around 42% being singletons. The sequenced sample consisted of blood. Every receptor here comes from a man aged 55 to 69 in good health.

This clonotype was detected a few times. In DNA, the CDR3 is TGCGCCAGCAGCCGAGCTTCTAGCGGGGGGGCCGCAGATACGCAGTATTTT. Its protein product is CASSRASSGGAADTQYF. The V and J genes are TRBV4-1 and TRBJ2-3, with 12 bases fitting TRBD2. There are 17 residues in the CDR3. Germline V CDR1 and CDR2: MGHRA, YSYEKL. The junction had 9 bases not matched to a gene; V was cut back by 4 bases and J by 4 bases.

V usage is TRBV5-6 and J usage is TRBJ2-1; 8 nucleotides match TRBD1. The junction had 4 bases not matched to a gene; V was cut back by 3 bases and J by 2 bases. The CDR3 length is 15 residues. Germline V gene data show CDR1 as SGHDT and CDR2 as YYEEEE. CDR3 nucleotide sequence: TGTGCCAGCAGCTCCCAGGACAGGGCCTACAATGAGCAGTTCTTC. Its protein product is CASSSQDRAYNEQFF.

V gene TRBV12-3 or TRBV12-4 combines with J gene TRBJ1-2, with D possibly matching TRBD1 (5 bases). This CDR3 has 13 amino acids. Trimming shortened V by 5 bases and J by 4 bases, and 11 bases separated the two germline ends. In DNA, the CDR3 is TGTGCCAGCAGTCAGCAGGGAATCTATGGCTACACCTTC. It yields the protein CASSQQGIYGYTF.

The V call is TRBV12-3 or TRBV12-4, the J call TRBJ2-7; TRBD2 agrees at 7 bases. CDR3 length: 15 residues. V trimming: 5 bases; J trimming: 2 bases; junction bases outside the gene matches: 9. The DNA for the CDR3 is TGTGCCAGCAGTGGGGGGGACCCGGGGACCTACGAGCAGTACTTC. This translates into CASSGGDPGTYEQYF.

The chain recombines TRBV20-1 with TRBJ2-1; D call uncertain. The CDR3 has 12 residues. CDR1 and CDR2 from the germline V gene are DFQATT and SNEGSKA (reference sequence). Trimming left V 5 bases short and J 8 bases short, with 13 bases between. The CDR3 loop is CSASPLIDEQFF. The CDR3 DNA follows: TGCAGTGCTTCCCCCCTCATAGATGAGCAGTTCTTC.

The CDR3 region has the DNA TGTGCCAGCAGTTGGGGGAGTTTGGGCTACGAGCAGTACTTC. Protein: CASSWGSLGYEQYF. V usage is TRBV12-3 or TRBV12-4 and J usage is TRBJ2-5; perhaps D is TRBD1 or TRBD2 (5 bases each). The end of the DNA fits TRBJ2-7 better, so the J call may be wrong. CDR3 length: 14 residues.

Remarks on this clonotype: At one end, the junction sequence differs from germline, possibly due to a read error. V and J are TRBV7-2 and TRBJ2-5, with 14 bases identical to TRBD2. The CDR3 has 15 residues. Germline lookup yields CDR1 SGHTA and CDR2 FQGNSA. The CDR3 here is CVSSQTSGGAETQYF. CDR3 in DNA: TGTGTCAGCAGCCAGACTAGCGGGGGGGCAGAGACCCAGTACTTC. The full variable domain, its missing parts supplied by reference TRBV7-2 and TRBJ2-5, is GAGVSQSPSNKVTEKGKDVELRCDPISGHTALYWYRQSLGQGLEFLIYFQGNSAPDKSGLPSDRFSAERTGGSVSTLTIQRTQQEDSAVYLCVSSQTSGGAETQYFGPGTRLLVL.

V usage is TRBV6-2 or TRBV6-3 and J usage is TRBJ1-5; D not resolved. The length of the CDR3 is 18 residues. Trimming stripped 11 bases from V and 0 bases from J, with 26 bases between. Germline assignment: CDR1 MNHEY and CDR2 SVGEGT. This chain's CDR3 is CAAAKKGIASYSNQPQHF. The DNA of the CDR3 is TGTGCCGCTGCTAAGAAGGGTATCGCATCGTATAGCAATCAGCCCCAGCATTTT.

This clonotype was counted a few times. V usage is TRBV4-3 and J usage is TRBJ1-5, with 9 bases aligning to TRBD1. The V and J ends lost 4 bases and 7 bases, in that order; junction bases with no gene match: 11. This CDR3 is 16 amino acids long. CDR1 is LGHNA and CDR2 is YSLEER in the germline V gene. CDR3 loop: CASSPSNRGLGQPQHF. CDR3 DNA: TGCGCCAGCAGCCCTTCAAACAGGGGGCTTGGGCAGCCCCAGCATTTT.

This clonotype appeared a few times. V is TRBV7-2 and J is TRBJ2-4; D call uncertain. The DNA end is a closer match to TRBJ2-7, so the J assignment may be wrong. The CDR3 runs 12 residues. Germline CDR1 and CDR2: SGHTA and FQGNSA. CDR3 region: CASSLGNAEQYF. Written as DNA, the CDR3 is TGTGCCAGCAGCCTTGGCAATGCCGAGCAGTACTTC.

This chain connects TRBV7-2 to TRBJ1-2; D might be TRBD1 (5 bases). CDR1 SGHTA and CDR2 FQGNSA come from the germline V gene. The CDR3 is 15 amino acids. V was shortened by 5 bases and J by 8 bases, with 21 bases between the two germline ends. Written as DNA, the CDR3 is TGTGCCAGCAGCCTCAAGGGGCCAGCCCTGTGGGGCTACACCTTC. This codes for CASSLKGPALWGYTF. The full variable domain, completed using reference TRBV7-2 and TRBJ1-2, is GAGVSQSPSNKVTEKGKDVELRCDPISGHTALYWYRQSLGQGLEFLIYFQGNSAPDKSGLPSDRFSAERTGGSVSTLTIQRTQQEDSAVYLCASSLKGPALWGYTFGSGTRLTVV.

The rearrangement joins TRBV9 to TRBJ2-1; 10 bases agree with TRBD1. This CDR3 has 17 residues. J was trimmed by 3 bases and V by 4 bases; bases with no gene match: 10. Germline V gene sequence: CDR1 SGDLS, CDR2 YYNGEE. This CDR3 is CASSTPRGTGDYNEQFF. The CDR3 coding sequence is TGTGCCAGCAGCACCCCACGGGGGACAGGGGACTACAATGAGCAGTTCTTC.

CDR3 DNA sequence: TGTGCCAGCAGTGAATTTGCGGGGGAGTATGAGCAGTTCTTC. Amino acid sequence: CASSEFAGEYEQFF. The rearrangement joins TRBV6-1 to TRBJ2-1; 7 positions agree with TRBD2. The germline V gene encodes CDR1 MNHNS and CDR2 SASEGT. Trimming at V came to 2 bases and at J to 8 bases, leaving 6 bases not matched to a gene. The CDR3 length is 14 residues.

This clonotype was seen only a few times. The chain recombines TRBV28 with TRBJ1-2; D may be TRBD1 (6 bases). This CDR3 spans 14 amino acids. Germline CDR1 and CDR2: MDHEN and SYDVKM. Trimming took 5 bases from V and 7 from J, leaving 17 bases between them. CDR3 coding DNA: TGTGCCAGCAGTCTGACCAAGACAGGATTTGGCTACACCTTC. It yields the protein CASSLTKTGFGYTF.

The V gene is TRBV12-3 or TRBV12-4, the J gene TRBJ1-5, with TRBD1 matching over 11 bases. The length of the CDR3 is 16 residues. V lost 5 bases and J lost 4; bases outside the gene matches: 7. The CDR3 loop reads CASSQGQGVENQPQHF. CDR3 nucleotide sequence: TGTGCCAGCAGTCAGGGACAGGGGGTTGAAAATCAGCCCCAGCATTTT.

This clonotype was seen many times. The chain couples TRBV6-5 to TRBJ1-6, with 7 bases fitting TRBD1. The CDR3 consists of 14 residues. CDR1 MNHEY and CDR2 SVGAGI come from the germline V gene. The V segment lost 6 bases and the J segment 7 bases; nucleotides outside the gene matches: 6. The CDR3 loop is CASSHGQANSPLHF. CDR3 DNA sequence: TGTGCCAGCAGCCACGGACAGGCCAATTCACCCCTCCACTTT.

The rearrangement joins TRBV11-3 to TRBJ2-7; D is ambiguous. V was cut by 3 bases and J by 2 bases, with 8 bases left in between. CDR1 and CDR2 from the germline V gene are SGHNT and YENEEA. The CDR3 spans 13 residues. The CDR3 loop is CASSLELTYEQYF. CDR3 nucleotides: TGTGCCAGCAGCTTGGAGCTGACCTACGAGCAGTACTTC.

J is TRBJ1-1 and V is TRBV20-1; possibly TRBD1 for D (6 bases). Trimming took off 3 bases at V and 4 bases at J, with 15 bases between the two ends. Germline V CDR1 and CDR2: DFQATT, SNEGSKA (reference sequence). This CDR3 region has 14 residues. The CDR3 region is CSARLGGASTEAFF. CDR3 sequence (DNA): TGCAGTGCTAGGCTGGGGGGGGCGAGCACTGAAGCTTTCTTT.

The chain joins TRBV20-1 to TRBJ2-2; D unclear. This CDR3 is built from 12 residues. V was pared by 5 bases and J by 5 bases, with 9 bases between. Germline V gene data show CDR1 as DFQATT and CDR2 as SNEGSKA (reference sequence). This CDR3 is CSAETITGELFF. The CDR3 DNA sequence: TGCAGTGCTGAGACGATTACCGGGGAGCTGTTTTTT.

The chain carries TRBV20-1 and TRBJ1-1; 12 bases fit TRBD1. Germline V gives CDR1 DFQATT, CDR2 SNEGSKA (reference sequence). The V and J ends lost 3 bases and 4 bases, in that order; junction bases with no gene match: 6. The CDR3 spans 15 residues. Here the CDR3 DNA reads TGCAGTGCTAGGGGGGACAGGGGGCAGGGCACTGAAGCTTTCTTT. This sequence encodes CSARGDRGQGTEAFF.

This clonotype was detected only a few times. The chain employs TRBV6-2 or TRBV6-3 and TRBJ1-1; D is perhaps TRBD1 (6 bases). The V end was cut by 5 bases, the J end by 7 bases, with 26 bases between. The CDR3 is 17 residues long. Per germline, CDR1 MNHEY and CDR2 SVGEGT. CDR3 nucleotide sequence: TGTGCCAGCAGTCCCAATCGTTGGGGGGCGCGTCGTTTTGAAGCTTTCTTT. Amino acids: CASSPNRWGARRFEAFF.

The chain uses TRBV12-3 or TRBV12-4 and TRBJ1-2, with D hard to call. The V and J ends lost 4 bases and 3 bases respectively, with 9 bases between them. CDR3 length: 13 amino acids. The CDR3 spells CASSSDGYYGYTF. The CDR3 DNA sequence: TGTGCCAGCAGTTCGGACGGATACTATGGCTACACCTTC.

This clonotype was counted only a few times. V usage is TRBV15 and J usage is TRBJ1-4; 8 bases agree with TRBD1. Germline V CDR1 and CDR2: LNHNV, YYDKDF (reference sequence). J gave up 4 bases and V 5 bases, and 3 bases lay outside the gene matches. The CDR3 contains 14 residues. This chain's CDR3 is CATSVGQGNEKLFF. CDR3 sequence (DNA): TGTGCCACCAGCGTTGGACAGGGTAATGAAAAACTGTTTTTT. Drawing the rest from reference TRBV15 and TRBJ1-4, the complete variable domain is DAMVIQNPRYQVTQFGKPVTLSCSQTLNHNVMYWYQQKSSQAPKLLFHYYDKDFNNEADTPDNFQSRRPNTSFCFLDIRSPGLGDTAMYLCATSVGQGNEKLFFGSGTQLSVL.

This rearrangement joins TRBV11-1 to TRBJ1-1; TRBD1 is a possible D gene (5 bases). In germline, CDR1 is SGHAT, CDR2 FQDESV (reference sequence). The V end was cut by 3 bases, the J end by 6 bases, with 17 bases between. CDR3 length equals 15 residues. CDR3 DNA: TGTGCCAGCAGCTTCGTGGGGGGAAGTGCGTCTGAAGCTTTCTTT. It translates to CASSFVGGSASEAFF.